Here is one T cell receptor beta chain with its context. Its specificity is not known. TCRdb redid the calling of the reads with MiXCR, one entry per CDR3 protein. The profile shows around 900,000 distinct CDR3 sequences, roughly 31% of them singletons. The sample originates from a study of T cell repertoires in cytomegalovirus infection. On the study more broadly: Both CMV infection and a matching HLA type were indicated by public TCR beta signatures.

Germline trimming cut 4 bases from V and 2 bases from J; bases unmatched to any gene: 5. The CDR3 runs 15 residues. Germline-derived CDR1 and CDR2 are SGHVT and SQSDAQ. This clonotype was sampled from a human donor in good health (CMV status not recorded). Some clones in this sample may be carry-over from other donors' samples. The source material was cultured CD8+ T cells from PBMCs, sampled from culture after CMV antigen stimulation. The V call is TRBV7-4, the J call TRBJ1-5, with 7 nucleotides matching TRBD1. The CDR3 sequence is CASSSDRERNQPQHF. In DNA, the CDR3 is TGTGCCAGCAGCTCCGACAGGGAACGCAATCAGCCCCAGCATTTT. Based on the CDR3 plus reference TRBV7-4 and TRBJ1-5, the full variable domain is GAGVSQSPRYKVAKRGRDVALRCDSISGHVTLYWYRQTLGQGSEVLTYSQSDAQRDKSGRPSGRFSAERPERSVSTLKIQRTEQGDSAVYLCASSSDRERNQPQHFGDGTRLSIL.